The sequence of this TCR beta chain was determined in a study of T cell responses to AZD1222 COVID-19 vaccine. Study-level points and caveats: Seropositivity was recorded at baseline in only a handful of AZD1222 recipients. Donors were chiefly white British, with a greater number of females, and clonal diversity was perhaps underestimated. The breadth and depth of Spike-specific TCRs increased once two AZD1222 doses had been given. Dominant CD4 TCR responses targeted spike regions 160-218 and 743-854.

Clones were read by immunoSEQ multiplex PCR, and TCRdb kept only the in-frame ones, dropping some. The sample shows 100,000 to 120,000 clones, approximately 90% of them seen only once. Notes on this clone: The antigen remains undetermined.

The CDR3 runs 17 residues. The germline V gene has CDR1 MNHEY and CDR2 SVGEGT. Trimming stripped 0 bases from V and 2 bases from J, with 17 bases between. The TCR was taken from an adult who received the AZD1222 COVID-19 vaccine. The chain combines TRBV6-2 or TRBV6-3 with TRBJ2-7; D is possibly TRBD2 (6 bases). The specimen comprised peripheral blood, sampled 28 days after the second AZD1222 dose. This chain's CDR3 is CASSYSGWGTLTYEQYF. In nucleotides, the CDR3 is TGTGCCAGCAGTTACTCGGGTTGGGGGACTTTAACCTACGAGCAGTACTTC.